This T cell receptor (beta chain) was obtained from a study of beta chain features in type 1 diabetes. Study observations and caveats: A potential PCR bias toward shorter templates would be equal in patient and control samples. There was a moderate but significant shortening of TCRB CDR3s in all four CD4+ subsets of Type 1 diabetes patients.

Losses at the gene ends were 0 bases for V and 0 bases for J; bases not matched to a gene: 6. Germline-derived CDR1 and CDR2 are KGHSH and LQKENI. This CDR3 has 17 residues. Each of the CD4+ naive, central memory, regulatory and stem cell-like memory populations was sorted via CD45RO/CCR7/CD25/CD127/CD95/CD27. The isolated RNA, all of it, was reverse transcribed, so expressed TCRB transcripts were what got sequenced. Sequenced by immunoSEQ multiplex PCR; TCRdb stores in-frame clones only, minus some. The sample has a few hundred thousand clones; 15% are singletons. As concerns this clone: Its target is not known.

J is TRBJ2-7 and V is TRBV18, with 9 bases aligning to TRBD1. This sequence was found in a man aged 18 to 30 with type 1 diabetes. Sequenced material: naive CD4+ T cells from blood. The CDR3 nucleotides are TGTGCCAGCTCACCACCTAATACAGGGGGCCCCTCCTACGAGCAGTACTTC. It specifies CASSPPNTGGPSYEQYF.